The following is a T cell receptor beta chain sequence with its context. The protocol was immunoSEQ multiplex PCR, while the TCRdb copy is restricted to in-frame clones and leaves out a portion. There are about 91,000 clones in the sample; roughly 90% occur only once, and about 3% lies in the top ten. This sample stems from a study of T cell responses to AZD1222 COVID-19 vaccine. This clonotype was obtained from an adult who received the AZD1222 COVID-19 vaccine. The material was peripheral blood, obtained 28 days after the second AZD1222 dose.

The CDR3 region has the DNA TGTGCCGCCGCTGCGACAGGCCCGAACTACGAGCAGTACTTC. Its translation is CAAAATGPNYEQYF. The V call is TRBV6-5, the J call TRBJ2-7; tentatively, D is TRBD1 (6 bases). The V gene lost 11 bases and the J gene lost 3 bases, with 20 bases spanning the gap. The CDR3 consists of 14 residues. Looked up from germline, CDR1 is MNHEY and CDR2 is SVGAGI.